The 17 T cell receptor beta chains below were found in one sample sequenced in a study of shared clonotypes between healthy human individuals. Measured with immunoSEQ multiplex PCR; TCRdb has only the in-frame clones, and not every one. The sample consists of about 960,000 clones, 76% of them appearing once. The sequencing sample was made of memory CD4+ T cells sorted from blood. Subset denoted: CD45RA-negative fraction. The receptors were gathered from a man aged 18 to 29 in good health.

As regards this clone: A read error is possible here, since a much larger clone lies one base away. The genes are TRBV5-4 and TRBJ2-7, with a weak D call TRBD1 (5 bases). The CDR3 extends over 13 amino acids. Per the germline V gene, CDR1 is SGHNT and CDR2 is YYREEE (reference sequence). V was pared by 5 bases and J by 0 bases, with 9 bases between. The CDR3 nucleotides are TGTGCCAGCAGTTCCGACAGCTCCTACGAGCAGTACTTC. Translating it yields CASSSDSSYEQYF.

CDR3 coding DNA: TGTGCCAGTAAGGCCGTCGGCTCTGGGGCCAACGTCCTGACTTTC. The encoded protein is CASKAVGSGANVLTF. The chain recombines TRBV19 with TRBJ2-6; D unclear. Deletions cut 7 bases from V and 0 bases from J, with 10 bases between. The CDR3 covers 15 residues. Looked up from germline, CDR1 is LNHDA and CDR2 is SQIVND (reference sequence).

The chain links TRBV28 to TRBJ2-7, with 11 bases matching TRBD1. This CDR3 region has 14 residues. CDR1 and CDR2 (germline): MDHEN, SYDVKM. V was clipped by 8 bases and J by 2 bases; unmatched bases: 5. Here the CDR3 reads CASRLDRGPYEQYF. CDR3 in DNA: TGTGCCAGCCGACTGGACAGGGGGCCCTACGAGCAGTACTTC.

This clone has more than one count but fewer than ten. The chain couples TRBV10-2 to TRBJ2-1, with 7 bases fitting TRBD2. V dropped 8 bases and J dropped 8; count of bases not matched to a gene: 12. This CDR3 is 14 amino acids long. Germline loops: CDR1 WSHSY, CDR2 SAAADI. The CDR3 coding sequence is TGCGCCAGCCGGATAGGGCGGGAGTACTATGAGCAGTTCTTC. Translated, it gives CASRIGREYYEQFF.

This sequence joins TRBV18 and TRBJ2-1, with 11 bases lining up with TRBD2. Germline V gene sequence: CDR1 KGHSH, CDR2 LQKENI. CDR3 length: 15 amino acids. Trimming removed 1 base from V and 9 bases from J; junction bases left unmatched: 5. The CDR3 reads CASSPLAGGLGEQFF. CDR3 DNA sequence: TGTGCCAGCTCACCACTAGCGGGGGGGCTGGGTGAGCAGTTCTTC.

The rearrangement uses TRBV10-3 and TRBJ2-7; D is unclear. Trimming removed 4 bases from V and 0 bases from J, with 13 bases in between. The CDR3 runs to 15 residues. Germline assignment: CDR1 ENHRY and CDR2 SYGVKD. As DNA, the CDR3 is TGTGCCATCAGTGGGACCGCTGATGACTCCTACGAGCAGTACTTC. Encoded protein: CAISGTADDSYEQYF.

The chain is built from TRBV7-8 and TRBJ1-3, with D possibly matching TRBD1 (5 bases). This CDR3 comprises 15 residues. Trimming left V 2 bases short and J 4 bases short, with 12 bases between. The germline CDR1 and CDR2 sequences are SGHVS and FQNEAQ. The CDR3 DNA is TGTGCCAGCAGCTTATCTACGGGGCGAGGAAACACCATATATTTT. It yields the protein CASSLSTGRGNTIYF.

A few counts support this clone. V and J are TRBV18 and TRBJ2-7; D gene ambiguous. Germline V gives CDR1 KGHSH, CDR2 LQKENI. The V gene lost 3 bases and the J gene lost 6 bases, with 15 bases spanning the gap. CDR3 size: 14 residues. The CDR3 is CASSPTPPPTEQYF. For the CDR3, the DNA is TGTGCCAGCTCACCCACCCCACCTCCGACCGAGCAGTACTTC.

The chain couples TRBV19 to TRBJ2-5, with unresolved D. Trimming took 6 bases from V and 5 from J, leaving 16 bases between them. This CDR3 contains 14 residues. The germline gives CDR1 LNHDA, CDR2 SQIVND (reference sequence). For the CDR3, the DNA is TGTGCCAGTAGCGTTGGGTATCGAGCGGAGACCCAGTACTTC. Amino acid sequence: CASSVGYRAETQYF.

V is TRBV2 and J is TRBJ1-4, with D unclear. With 6 bases removed from V and 8 bases from J, the gap between germline ends came to 13 bases. This CDR3 has 13 residues. The germline gives CDR1 SNHLY, CDR2 FYNNEI. In nucleotides, the CDR3 is TGTGCCAGCAGATATACAATCGCGGAAAAACTGTTTTTT. The encoded protein is CASRYTIAEKLFF.

This clone has ten or more counts. The chain employs TRBV5-8 and TRBJ2-7, with D possibly matching TRBD1 (5 bases). V was shortened by 4 bases and J by 5 bases, with 13 bases between the two germline ends. Germline CDR1 and CDR2: SGHTS and YDEGEE. There are 13 residues in the CDR3. This CDR3 reads CASSTKRGNEQYF. The CDR3 DNA sequence: TGTGCCAGCAGCACCAAAAGGGGCAACGAGCAGTACTTC.

This clone has at least ten counts. This chain uses TRBV4-1 with TRBJ2-3, with 7 nucleotides matching TRBD1. Unmatched junction bases numbered 5, after V lost 0 bases and J lost 11 bases. There are 13 residues in the CDR3. Germline CDR1 is MGHRA and CDR2 is YSYEKL. The CDR3 DNA reads TGCGCCAGCAGCCAAGAGCGGCCAGGGGGGCAGTATTTT. This codes for CASSQERPGGQYF.

The chain uses TRBV11-2 and TRBJ2-5; 11 nucleotides align to TRBD2. This CDR3 region has 15 residues. Trimming cost V 6 bases and J 3 bases; bases outside gene matches: 6. The germline CDR1 and CDR2 sequences are SGHAT and FQNNGV. The CDR3 sequence: CASRKLAGDKETQYF. In DNA form, the CDR3 reads TGTGCCAGCAGGAAACTAGCGGGAGACAAAGAGACCCAGTACTTC. Drawing the rest from reference TRBV11-2 and TRBJ2-5, the complete variable domain is EAGVAQSPRYKIIEKRQSVAFWCNPISGHATLYWYQQILGQGPKLLIQFQNNGVVDDSQLPKDRFSAERLKGVDSTLKIQPAKLEDSAVYLCASRKLAGDKETQYFGPGTRLLVL.

The CDR3 loop reads CASSPPRLAGNTYEQYF. CDR3 sequence (DNA): TGTGCCAGCAGCCCCCCTCGACTAGCGGGTAACACCTACGAGCAGTACTTC. V and J are TRBV7-2 and TRBJ2-7; 10 nucleotides match TRBD2. V trimming: 5 bases; J trimming: 2 bases; junction bases outside the gene matches: 12. CDR1 and CDR2 (germline): SGHTA, FQGNSA. The CDR3 covers 17 residues. The full variable domain, its missing parts supplied by reference TRBV7-2 and TRBJ2-7, is GAGVSQSPSNKVTEKGKDVELRCDPISGHTALYWYRQSLGQGLEFLIYFQGNSAPDKSGLPSDRFSAERTGGSVSTLTIQRTQQEDSAVYLCASSPPRLAGNTYEQYFGPGTRLTVT.

J is TRBJ2-5 and V is TRBV18; D unresolved. This CDR3 has 14 residues. Germline V CDR1 and CDR2: KGHSH, LQKENI. Trimming removed 1 base from V and 1 base from J, with 7 bases in between. The CDR3 loop reads CASSPQNGQETQYF. CDR3 nucleotides: TGTGCCAGCTCACCACAAAACGGCCAAGAGACCCAGTACTTC.

The gene calls are TRBV21-1 and TRBJ1-6. TRBV21-1 is a recognized pseudogene. CDR3 length: 16 amino acids. The CDR3 nucleotides are TGTGCCAGCAGCGGGACGTCTGGGTTTTTAAATTCACCCCTCCACTTT. It yields the protein CASSGTSGFLNSPLHF.

The gene calls are TRBV18 and TRBJ1-5, with D uncertain. From germline, CDR1 is KGHSH and CDR2 LQKENI. CDR3 size: 12 residues. Trimming shortened V by 2 bases and J by 6 bases, and 5 bases separated the two germline ends. The CDR3 sequence is CASSPDAQPQHF. The CDR3 DNA follows: TGTGCCAGCTCACCAGACGCTCAGCCCCAGCATTTT.